Listed below are T cell receptor beta chains from one sample, sequenced in a study of cytotoxic CD8 clonotypes in ibrutinib-treated CLL. TCRdb's table, derived via immunoSEQ multiplex PCR, lists solely in-frame clones and lacks some. The sample shows tens of thousands of clones, about two thirds of them seen only once. Specimen: PBMCs, collected after 24 months of ibrutinib treatment. The receptors originated from a human donor with chronic lymphocytic leukemia. CDR3s include the opening cysteine and the closing phenylalanine or tryptophan. The D gene is left open where the match is weak. Part of the rows lack a size; the others show once, few, many or a class for expanded clones.

-	TRBV29-1	TRBJ2-7	few	TGCAGCGTTGCTCCGACAGTTTCCTACGAGCAGTACTTC	CSVAPTVSYEQYF
-	TRBV29-1	TRBJ1-1	-	TGCAGCGTCCCAGGGCCCGGGGGAGACGCTGAAGCTTTCTTT	CSVPGPGGDAEAFF
-	TRBV18	TRBJ1-1	-	TGTGCCAGCTCGCCCAACGAGTCGGAAGAGGAAGCTTTCTTT	CASSPNESEEEAFF
-	TRBV5-4	TRBJ2-7	few	TGTGCCAGCAGCTTGGAAACGGGGGTGGGAGAGCAGTACTTC	CASSLETGVGEQYF
-	TRBV4-1	TRBJ2-7	-	TGCGCCAGCAGCCAACTGGGGCTCGAGCAGTACTTC	CASSQLGLEQYF
TRBD1	TRBV27	TRBJ1-2	once	TGTGCCAGCAGTCCGTCTCCGGGACAGGCTTTGAGCTACACCTTC	CASSPSPGQALSYTF
TRBD2	TRBV7-9	TRBJ2-5	-	TGTGCCAGCAGCTTAGCGGGGGGGCAAGAGACCCAGTACTTC	CASSLAGGQETQYF
-	TRBV19	TRBJ1-1	-	TGTGCCAGTAGTATCCTCACAGCTCAGAACACTGAAGCTTTCTTT	CASSILTAQNTEAFF
-	TRBV29-1	TRBJ1-2	-	TGCAGCGTTGACGGGACTAACTATGGCTACACCTTC	CSVDGTNYGYTF
-	TRBV19	TRBJ2-1	-	TGTGCCAGTACCAGGGCGGTCAACAGCGGGGAGCAGTTCTTC	CASTRAVNSGEQFF
-	TRBV18	TRBJ2-7	-	TGTGCCAGCTCACCAAACTGGGGCAGAACTTCCTACGAGCAGTACTTC	CASSPNWGRTSYEQYF
TRBD2	TRBV4-2	TRBJ2-5	-	TGTGCCAGCAGCCAGGATTCTAGCGGGGGGGAGACCCAGTACTTC	CASSQDSSGGETQYF
-	TRBV12-5	TRBJ2-2	-	TGTGCTAGTGGTTTATCAGCGGGGAACACCGGGGAGCTGTTTTTT	CASGLSAGNTGELFF
TRBD2	TRBV7-2	TRBJ2-1	-	TGTGCCAGCAGCTGGGAGCGGGGCCGCTCCTACAATGAGCAGTTCTTC	CASSWERGRSYNEQFF
-	TRBV5-4	TRBJ1-4	-	TGTGCCAGCAGCTTGGAGTTGGGGTCGGGCGAAAAACTGTTTTTT	CASSLELGSGEKLFF
-	TRBV6-6	TRBJ1-4	few	TGTGCCAGCAGACTACCCGCAGCGGCAACTAATGAAAAACTGTTTTTT	CASRLPAAATNEKLFF
-	TRBV5-6	TRBJ2-1	-	TGTGCCAGCAGCTTCGGCAGTAGCTCCTACAATGAGCAGTTCTTC	CASSFGSSSYNEQFF
TRBD1	TRBV5-4	TRBJ1-2	-	TGTGCCAGCAGCACGGACAGGCCCCGCTATGGCTACACCTTC	CASSTDRPRYGYTF
-	TRBV15	TRBJ2-5	-	TGTGCCACCAGTGAGGGGCAGGAGACCCAGTACTTC	CATSEGQETQYF
-	TRBV11-2	TRBJ2-7	-	TGTGCCAGCAGCCTAAAAAGGGGGGCCGAGCAGTACTTC	CASSLKRGAEQYF
-	TRBV19	TRBJ1-2	-	TGTGCCAGTGAACGGGGGGCTAACTATGGCTACACCTTC	CASERGANYGYTF
-	TRBV9	TRBJ2-3	-	TGTGCCAGCAGCCAAAGCACAGATACGCAGTATTTT	CASSQSTDTQYF
-	TRBV6-1	TRBJ2-7	-	TGTGCCAGCAGTGGCTGGACAGTCACCTACGAGCAGTACTTC	CASSGWTVTYEQYF
-	TRBV5-6	TRBJ1-3	once	TGTGCCAGCAGCTTTCCGACGAACCCTAAGGGGGACACCATATATTTT	CASSFPTNPKGDTIYF
-	TRBV2	TRBJ2-3	-	TGTGCCAGCAGTAATGCAGGCCGACAGTATTTT	CASSNAGRQYF
-	TRBV18	TRBJ2-1	-	TGTGCCAGCTCACCACCATTCGGGCAGGACCCGCCCTTACACTACAATGAGCAGTTCTTC	CASSPPFGQDPPLHYNEQFF
-	TRBV5-4	TRBJ2-3	-	TGTGCCAGCAGCCCCACCACGGCCCCAGATACGCAGTATTTT	CASSPTTAPDTQYF
-	TRBV20-1	TRBJ2-1	-	TGCAGTGCTAGAGTTAGGGAGCAGTTCTTC	CSARVREQFF
-	TRBV30	TRBJ1-6	few	TGTGCCTGGGACAAGACCTATAATTCACCCCTCCACTTT	CAWDKTYNSPLHF
TRBD2	TRBV19	TRBJ2-3	-	TGTGCCAGTAGTTTACTAGCGGGGACTAGCACAGATACGCAGTATTTT	CASSLLAGTSTDTQYF
-	TRBV19	TRBJ1-1	-	TGTGCCAGTAGTACCTCTGACACCGGGGTAACTGAAGCTTTCTTT	CASSTSDTGVTEAFF
TRBD2	TRBV2	TRBJ2-5	-	TGTGCCAGCACGTCTAGCGGGGGGTATAGTATGGAGACCCAGTACTTC	CASTSSGGYSMETQYF
-	TRBV29-1	TRBJ1-2	-	TGCAGCGTTGGGGCTCACGGGAACTATGGCTACACCTTC	CSVGAHGNYGYTF
TRBD1	TRBV27	TRBJ1-1	large	TGTGCCAGCAGTCGGGACAGGGAAGCTTTCTTT	CASSRDREAFF
-	TRBV4-1	TRBJ1-1	once	TGCGCCAGCAGCCATTCTACCGAGGGAGACACTGAAGCTTTCTTT	CASSHSTEGDTEAFF
TRBD1	TRBV27	TRBJ1-2	-	TGTGCCAGCAGTTTCAACGGACAGGGGTTTGGCTACACCTTC	CASSFNGQGFGYTF
-	TRBV7-6	TRBJ1-5	-	TGTGCCAGCAGCTTAGGGAGAGGTCAGCCCCAGCATTTT	CASSLGRGQPQHF
-	TRBV27	TRBJ1-1	-	TGTGCCAGCAGTTCCGGGTCGTATTCGGCTTTCTTT	CASSSGSYSAFF
-	TRBV11-2	TRBJ2-3	-	TGTGCCAGCAGCCCCCGGGGACGGAATCTTAGCACAGATACGCAGTATTTT	CASSPRGRNLSTDTQYF
TRBD1	TRBV2	TRBJ2-2	-	TGTGCCAGCAGTCAGGGGGCGGGGACCGGGGAGCTGTTTTTT	CASSQGAGTGELFF
TRBD1	TRBV5-6	TRBJ1-1	-	TGTGCCAGCAGCCGCGGGACAGAGACTGAAGCTTTCTTT	CASSRGTETEAFF